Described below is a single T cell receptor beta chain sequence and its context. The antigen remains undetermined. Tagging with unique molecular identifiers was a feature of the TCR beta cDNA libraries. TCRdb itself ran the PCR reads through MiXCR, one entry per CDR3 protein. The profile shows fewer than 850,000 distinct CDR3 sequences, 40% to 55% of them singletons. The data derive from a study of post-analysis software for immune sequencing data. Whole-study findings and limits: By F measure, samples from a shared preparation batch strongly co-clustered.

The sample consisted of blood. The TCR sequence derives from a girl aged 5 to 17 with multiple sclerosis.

CDR3 coding DNA: TGTGCCAGCAGCCCCCTACAGGGAAGAGGCGACTACAATGAGCAGTTCTTC. It specifies CASSPLQGRGDYNEQFF. The chain combines TRBV7-3 with TRBJ2-1, with D possibly TRBD1 on 6 matching bases. The CDR3 totals 17 residues. V was pared by 5 bases and J by 3 bases, with 20 bases between. From germline, CDR1 is SGHTA and CDR2 FQGTGA.